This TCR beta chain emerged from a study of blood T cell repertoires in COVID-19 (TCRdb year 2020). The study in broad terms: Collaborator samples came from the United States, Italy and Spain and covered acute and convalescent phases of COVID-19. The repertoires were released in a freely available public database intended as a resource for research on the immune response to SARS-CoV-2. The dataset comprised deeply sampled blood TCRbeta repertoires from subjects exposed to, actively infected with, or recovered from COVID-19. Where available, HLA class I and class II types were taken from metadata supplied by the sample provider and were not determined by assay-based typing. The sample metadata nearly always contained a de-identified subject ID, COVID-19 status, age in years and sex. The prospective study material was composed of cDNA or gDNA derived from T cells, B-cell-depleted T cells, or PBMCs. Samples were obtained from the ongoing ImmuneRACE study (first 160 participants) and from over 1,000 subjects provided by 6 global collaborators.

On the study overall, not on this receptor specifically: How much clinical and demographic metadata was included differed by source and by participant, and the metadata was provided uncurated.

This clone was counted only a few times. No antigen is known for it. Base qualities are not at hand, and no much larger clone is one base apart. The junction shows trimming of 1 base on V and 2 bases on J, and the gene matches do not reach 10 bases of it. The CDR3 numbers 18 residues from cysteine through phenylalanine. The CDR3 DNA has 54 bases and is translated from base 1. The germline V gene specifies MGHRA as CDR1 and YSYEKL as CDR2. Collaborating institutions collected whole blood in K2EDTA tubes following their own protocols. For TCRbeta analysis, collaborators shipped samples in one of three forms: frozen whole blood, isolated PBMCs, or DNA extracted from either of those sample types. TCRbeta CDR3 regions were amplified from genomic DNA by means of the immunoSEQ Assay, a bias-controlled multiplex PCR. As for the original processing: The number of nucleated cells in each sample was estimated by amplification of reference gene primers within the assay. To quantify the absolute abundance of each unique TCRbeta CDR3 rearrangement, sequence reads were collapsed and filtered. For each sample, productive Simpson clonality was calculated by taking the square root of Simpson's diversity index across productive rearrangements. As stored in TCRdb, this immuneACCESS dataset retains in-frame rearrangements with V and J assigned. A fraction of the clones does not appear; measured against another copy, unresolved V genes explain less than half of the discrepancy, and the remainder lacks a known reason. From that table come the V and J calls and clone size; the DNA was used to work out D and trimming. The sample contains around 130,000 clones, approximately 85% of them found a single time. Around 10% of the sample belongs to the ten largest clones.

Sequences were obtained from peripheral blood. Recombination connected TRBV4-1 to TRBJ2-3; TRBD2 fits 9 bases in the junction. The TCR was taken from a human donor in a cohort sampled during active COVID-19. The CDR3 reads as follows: CASSQVPTSGITTDTQYF. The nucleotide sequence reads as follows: TGCGCCAGCAGCCAAGTACCGACTAGCGGTATTACCACAGATACGCAGTATTTT.